A selection of T cell receptor beta chains follows, all from one sample in a study of control samples from healthy donors and cancer patients. Sequenced by immunoSEQ multiplex PCR; TCRdb stores in-frame clones only, minus some. Found here are 170,000 or so clones, 80% to 95% of them singletons; the top ten hold 2% to 2.5%. Specimen: blood. The receptor set was obtained from a woman aged 40-49 years in good health. The CDR3 runs from the conserved cysteine through the conserved F or W. D genes are given only for firm matches. Only part of the rows carry a size: once, few, many, or a class if the clone is expanded.

TRBV18	TRBJ2-7	NA	few	TGTGCCAGCTCACCATGGTTCGGCGCCTACGAGCAGTACTTC	CASSPWFGAYEQYF
TRBV6-5	TRBJ1-3	NA	NA	TGTGCCTCCCAAGTTTCCTCTGGAAACACCATATATTTT	CASQVSSGNTIYF
TRBV7-9	TRBJ2-5	NA	NA	TGTGCCAGCAGCTTGTCAGAGACCCAGTACTTC	CASSLSETQYF
TRBV23-1	TRBJ2-4	NA	NA	TGCGCCAGCAGTCACCACCCTGTCATTCAGTACTTC	CASSHHPVIQYF
TRBV6-5	TRBJ1-1	NA	NA	TGTGCCAGCAGCTCCTCGGGAGTAGAAGAAGCTTTCTTT	CASSSSGVEEAFF
TRBV7-8	TRBJ2-2	NA	NA	TGTGCCAGCATTATTGGAGGGGACACCGGGGAGCTGTTTTTT	CASIIGGDTGELFF
TRBV15	TRBJ1-1	NA	NA	TGTGCCACCAGCATAAGACACTCAACGAACACTGAAGCTTTCTTT	CATSIRHSTNTEAFF
TRBV29-1	TRBJ1-1	NA	NA	TGCAGCGTGCAGGGTCCCACTGAAGCTTTCTTT	CSVQGPTEAFF
TRBV4-1	TRBJ2-3	NA	once	TGCGCCAGCAGCCAAGAGAGTGCGGGGGCACTCACAGATACGCAGTATTTT	CASSQESAGALTDTQYF
TRBV15	TRBJ1-1	NA	NA	TGTGCCACCAGCAGAGATACGAGGGTCGACGCTTTCTTT	CATSRDTRVDAFF
TRBV12-5	TRBJ1-2	NA	NA	TGTGCTAGTGGTTTTCATGGCAGCCACGGGGCTAACTATGGCTACACCTTC	CASGFHGSHGANYGYTF